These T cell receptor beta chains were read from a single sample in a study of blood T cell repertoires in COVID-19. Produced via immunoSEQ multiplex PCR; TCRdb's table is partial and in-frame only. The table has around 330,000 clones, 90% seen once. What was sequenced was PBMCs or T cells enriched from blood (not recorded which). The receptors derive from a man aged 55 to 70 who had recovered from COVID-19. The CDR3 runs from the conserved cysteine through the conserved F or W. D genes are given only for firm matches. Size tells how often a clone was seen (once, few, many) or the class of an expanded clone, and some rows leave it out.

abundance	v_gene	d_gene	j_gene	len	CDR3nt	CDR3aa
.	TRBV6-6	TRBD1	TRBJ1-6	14	TGTGCCAGCAGCCCGGACAGGGTCGGTTCACCCCTCCACTTT	CASSPDRVGSPLHF
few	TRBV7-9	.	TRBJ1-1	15	TGTGCCAGCATCCCCGAGGGTAGGGAGAACACTGAAGCTTTCTTT	CASIPEGRENTEAFF
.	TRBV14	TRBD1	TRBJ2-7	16	TGTGCCAGCAGCCTCCGACAGGGTTCGGGCTCCTACGAGCAGTACTTC	CASSLRQGSGSYEQYF
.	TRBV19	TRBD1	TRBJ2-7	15	TGTGCCAGTAGGCGAAGACAGGGGAGGTCCTACGAGCAGTACTTC	CASRRRQGRSYEQYF
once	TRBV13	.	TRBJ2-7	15	TGTGCCAGCAGCTTAGGCGCGGGGTTCGCCTACGAGCAGTACTTC	CASSLGAGFAYEQYF
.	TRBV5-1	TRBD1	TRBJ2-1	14	TGCGCCAGCAGGGATGGACAGGGTTTCAATGAGCAGTTCTTC	CASRDGQGFNEQFF
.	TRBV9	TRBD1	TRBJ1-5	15	TGTGCCAGCAGCACCACGGGACAGAGCAATCAGCCCCAGCATTTT	CASSTTGQSNQPQHF
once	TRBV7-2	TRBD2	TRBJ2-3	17	TGTGCCAGCAGCTTTCCGTCTAGCGGGGGGGCCAAAGATACGCAGTATTTT	CASSFPSSGGAKDTQYF
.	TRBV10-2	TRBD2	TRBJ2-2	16	TGCGCCAGCAGTGTGAGGACTAGCGAGAACACCGGGGAGCTGTTTTTT	CASSVRTSENTGELFF
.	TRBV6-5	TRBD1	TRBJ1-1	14	TGTGCCAGCAGGTTTGGGACAGGGAACACTGAAGCTTTCTTT	CASRFGTGNTEAFF
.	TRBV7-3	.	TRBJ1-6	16	TGTGCCAGCAGCTTAGGGCGACCCGGTTCGAATTCACCCCTCCACTTT	CASSLGRPGSNSPLHF
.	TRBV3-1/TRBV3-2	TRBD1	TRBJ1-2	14	TGTGCCAGCAGCCACCAACAGGGGGCTCGGGGCTACACCTTC	CASSHQQGARGYTF
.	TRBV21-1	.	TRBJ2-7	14	TGTGCCAGCCCCGGGTTACAGGGGAACTACGAGCAGTACTTC	CASPGLQGNYEQYF
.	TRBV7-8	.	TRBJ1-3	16	TGTGCCAGCAGCTTAGTGGAGGTCTTCTCTGGAAACACCATATATTTT	CASSLVEVFSGNTIYF
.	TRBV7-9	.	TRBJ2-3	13	TGTGCCAGCAGCTTCCCTAGCCCAGATACGCAGTATTTT	CASSFPSPDTQYF
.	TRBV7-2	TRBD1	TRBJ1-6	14	TGTGCCAGCAGCTCGGACAGGGAGGCCTCACCCCTCCACTTT	CASSSDREASPLHF
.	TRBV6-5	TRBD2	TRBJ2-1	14	TGTGCCACGGGGAGTAGCGGGCGGGTCAATGAGCAGTTCTTC	CATGSSGRVNEQFF
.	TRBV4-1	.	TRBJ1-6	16	TGCGCCAGCAGCCCCCGGGCGACAGTGGGGAATTCACCCCTCCACTTT	CASSPRATVGNSPLHF
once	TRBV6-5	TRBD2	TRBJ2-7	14	TGTGCCAGCAGTCGACTAGCGGGGTCCTACGAGCAGTACTTC	CASSRLAGSYEQYF
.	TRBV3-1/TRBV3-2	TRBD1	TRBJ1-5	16	TGTGCCAGCAGCCGGGGACAGGGGAGGGACAATCAGCCCCAGCATTTT	CASSRGQGRDNQPQHF
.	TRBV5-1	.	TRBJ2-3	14	TGCGCCAGCAGCTTGAGGCTAGACACAGATACGCAGTATTTT	CASSLRLDTDTQYF
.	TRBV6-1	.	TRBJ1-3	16	TGTGCCAGCAGTGAAATCGGGGGGTTGCCTGGAAACACCATATATTTT	CASSEIGGLPGNTIYF
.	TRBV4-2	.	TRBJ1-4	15	TGTGCCAGCAGCCAAGAACAGTTTCAATCAAGAAAACTGTTTTTT	CASSQEQFQSRKLFF
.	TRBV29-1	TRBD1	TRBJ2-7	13	TGCAGCGTAGAGGACAGGGAGGCCTACGAGCAGTACTTC	CSVEDREAYEQYF
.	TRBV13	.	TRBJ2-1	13	TGTGCCAGCAGCTTAGGGCAGTCGCCTGAGCAGTTCTTC	CASSLGQSPEQFF
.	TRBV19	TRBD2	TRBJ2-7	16	TGTGCCAGTAGTACCACTAGCGGGGGGAGACCCTACGAGCAGTACTTC	CASSTTSGGRPYEQYF
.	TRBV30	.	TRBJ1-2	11	TGTGCCTACCAGGGGAACTATGGCTACACCTTC	CAYQGNYGYTF
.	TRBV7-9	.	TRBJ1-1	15	TGTGCCAGCAGCTCCTACCCCAGTGAGGGAACTGAAGCTTTCTTT	CASSSYPSEGTEAFF